Below are 26 T cell receptor beta chains sequenced from a single sample in a study of CD8 T cells in ankylosing spondylitis. TCRdb fed the 5' RACE reads into MiXCR, producing one record per CDR3 protein. The table includes 45,000 to 65,000 distinct CDR3 sequences, less than 8.5% detected once. Sample: blood, either unsorted or a sorted T cell fraction (not recorded which). The receptors originated from a female donor with ankylosing spondylitis or in good health (not recorded which).

Ten or more counts support this clonotype. This sequence joins TRBV5-5 and TRBJ1-1; unclear D gene. The germline V gene has CDR1 SGHKS and CDR2 YYEKEE (reference sequence). CDR3 length: 13 residues. Trimming left V 2 bases short and J 0 bases short, with 5 bases between. CDR3 DNA sequence: TGTGCCAGCAGCTTCGGAATGAACACTGAAGCTTTCTTT. Translating gives CASSFGMNTEAFF.

This clonotype was detected many times. The V gene is TRBV29-1, the J gene TRBJ2-1, with 7 bases aligning to TRBD2. This CDR3 region has 14 residues. Germline trimming cut 7 bases from V and 0 bases from J; bases unmatched to any gene: 6. Germline lookup yields CDR1 SQVTM and CDR2 ANQGSEA. DNA of the CDR3: TGCAGCGCTCGGAGCGGGGCCTCCTACAATGAGCAGTTCTTC. This sequence encodes CSARSGASYNEQFF.

There are many counts of this clonotype. V gene TRBV3-1 combines with J gene TRBJ2-5; tentatively, D is TRBD2 (5 bases). The germline V gene has CDR1 LGHDT and CDR2 YNNKEL (reference sequence). CDR3 length: 14 residues. Deletions cut 4 bases from V and 2 bases from J, with 11 bases between. CDR3 amino acids: CASSPPTGQETQYF. The CDR3 DNA sequence: TGTGCCAGCAGCCCCCCGACGGGACAAGAGACCCAGTACTTC.

This clonotype came up many times. The J gene is TRBJ2-2, the V gene TRBV30; maybe TRBD1 (6 bases). Trimming shortened V by 4 bases and J by 2 bases, and 11 bases separated the two germline ends. Germline V gene data show CDR1 as GTSNPN and CDR2 as SVGIG (reference sequence). This CDR3 has 14 amino acids. CDR3 in amino acids: CAWIPGANTGELFF. As DNA, the CDR3 is TGTGCCTGGATCCCAGGGGCTAACACCGGGGAGCTGTTTTTT.

This clonotype was detected many times. The chain couples TRBV10-1 to TRBJ2-3, with a weak D call TRBD1 (6 bases). The CDR3 has 15 amino acids. V shed 5 bases and J shed 2 bases, with 14 bases lying between them. CDR1 WNHNN and CDR2 SYGVQD come from the germline V gene (reference sequence). The CDR3 region is CASSPQGKVTDTQYF. As DNA, the CDR3 is TGCGCCAGCAGTCCACAGGGTAAAGTCACAGATACGCAGTATTTT.

This clonotype occurred many times. The V and J genes are TRBV29-1 and TRBJ1-2; D is undetermined. Germline V gene sequence: CDR1 SQVTM, CDR2 ANQGSEA. V dropped 0 bases and J dropped 3 bases, with 5 bases sitting between them. CDR3 size: 12 residues. The CDR3 DNA is TGCAGCGTTGAAGAGGCTTACTATGGCTACACCTTC. It yields the protein CSVEEAYYGYTF.

About this clonotype: The junction differs from germline at one of its ends, possibly a read error. The chain uses TRBV6-1 and TRBJ1-2; no reliable D call. The germline CDR1 and CDR2 sequences are MNHNS and SASEGT. The CDR3 extends over 16 amino acids. This CDR3 reads CAISEGPNSSVYGYTF. In DNA form, the CDR3 reads TGTGCCATCAGTGAAGGCCCGAACAGCAGCGTGTATGGCTACACCTTC.

This clonotype has only a few counts. This rearrangement joins TRBV5-6 to TRBJ2-2; D is undetermined. V was trimmed by 0 bases and J by 4 bases, leaving 1 base between them. The CDR3 extends over 12 amino acids. Germline V gene data show CDR1 as SGHDT and CDR2 as YYEEEE. CDR3 sequence reads: CASSLATGELFF. CDR3 coding DNA: TGTGCCAGCAGCTTGGCCACCGGGGAGCTGTTTTTT.

This clonotype showed up many times. The J gene is TRBJ1-4, the V gene TRBV12-3 or TRBV12-4; TRBD1 agrees at 7 bases. This CDR3 is built from 14 residues. Trimming removed 2 bases from V and 5 bases from J; junction bases left unmatched: 2. The CDR3, as DNA: TGTGCCAGCAGTTTACAGGGGGGGAATGAAAAACTGTTTTTT. Protein sequence: CASSLQGGNEKLFF.

This clonotype was counted a few times. The chain employs TRBV20-1 and TRBJ2-3; TRBD1 agrees at 7 bases. Germline CDR1 DFQATT, CDR2 SNEGSKA (reference sequence). V was pared by 6 bases and J by 6 bases, with 3 bases of the junction left unmatched. The CDR3 length is 11 residues. For the CDR3, the DNA is TGCAGTGCGGGCAGGGGGGATACGCAGTATTTT. Protein sequence: CSAGRGDTQYF.

This clonotype showed up many times. The CDR3 DNA reads as TGTGCCAGCAGGTCCGGACTTAATAATTCACCCCTCCACTTT. Translated, it gives CASRSGLNNSPLHF. This chain joins TRBV2 and TRBJ1-6; D call uncertain. V was clipped by 6 bases and J by 5 bases, with 11 bases between them. The CDR3 has 14 residues. The V gene's germline CDR1 is SNHLY and CDR2 FYNNEI.

This clonotype was found many times. V is TRBV28 and J is TRBJ1-1; D is perhaps TRBD1 (5 bases). CDR1 and CDR2 from the germline V gene are MDHEN and SYDVKM. Trimming shortened V by 8 bases and J by 4 bases, and 20 bases separated the two germline ends. This CDR3 has 15 residues. CDR3 sequence reads: CASGIGTKRVTEAFF. The CDR3 region has the DNA TGTGCCAGCGGTATTGGGACCAAAAGGGTCACTGAAGCTTTCTTT.

This clonotype was observed at least ten times. The V and J genes are TRBV5-1 and TRBJ2-7; tentatively, D is TRBD1 (6 bases). The V and J ends lost 1 base and 1 base respectively, with 6 bases between them. This CDR3 is built from 13 residues. Germline V gene data show CDR1 as SGHRS and CDR2 as YFSETQ. CDR3 region: CASSLTGSYEQYF. CDR3 coding DNA: TGCGCCAGCAGCTTGACAGGGTCCTACGAGCAGTACTTC.

This clonotype was recorded at least ten times. The chain has TRBV11-2 and TRBJ1-3; D ambiguous. Trimming left V 0 bases short and J 4 bases short, with 13 bases between. The CDR3 is 16 residues long. The germline CDR1 and CDR2 sequences are SGHAT and FQNNGV. The CDR3 bases are TGTGCCAGCAGCTTAGATAGTTGGCCCCCCGGAAACACCATATATTTT. Translated: CASSLDSWPPGNTIYF.

This clonotype was counted ten times or more. The chain is built from TRBV3-1 and TRBJ1-2, with D possibly matching TRBD1 (6 bases). CDR1 LGHDT and CDR2 YNNKEL come from the germline V gene (reference sequence). Trimming removed 0 bases at V and 4 bases at J, with 15 bases between. The CDR3 has 16 amino acids. CDR3: CASSQDTGQEFYGYTF. For the CDR3, the DNA is TGTGCCAGCAGCCAAGATACGGGACAAGAGTTCTATGGCTACACCTTC.

There are many counts of this clonotype. This rearrangement joins TRBV7-6 to TRBJ2-7, with D perhaps TRBD1 (5 bases). Germline V gives CDR1 SGHVS, CDR2 FNYEAQ. Trimming removed 1 base from V and 1 base from J, with 8 bases in between. The CDR3 has 14 residues. The CDR3 sequence: CASSLVPGSYEQYF. CDR3 DNA: TGTGCCAGCAGCTTAGTTCCAGGGTCCTACGAGCAGTACTTC.

This clonotype was counted ten times or more. The chain employs TRBV12-3 or TRBV12-4 and TRBJ1-1, with D uncertain. The CDR3 spans 14 residues. V was pared by 3 bases and J by 1 base, with 9 bases between. CDR3: CASSFGSKNTEAFF. CDR3 in DNA: TGTGCCAGCAGTTTCGGCAGTAAGAACACTGAAGCTTTCTTT.

This clonotype was observed at least ten times. The chain has TRBV9 and TRBJ2-5, with 7 bases matching TRBD1. The length of the CDR3 is 15 residues. The germline V gene has CDR1 SGDLS and CDR2 YYNGEE. V gave up 3 bases and J gave up 4 bases; unmatched junction bases: 9. Here the CDR3 DNA reads TGTGCCAGCAGCGCCGGGACAGTACTTCGAGAGACCCAGTACTTC. Residues: CASSAGTVLRETQYF. The full variable domain, rest sourced from reference TRBV9 and TRBJ2-5, is DSGVTQTPKHLITATGQRVTLRCSPRSGDLSVYWYQQSLDQGLQFLIQYYNGEERAKGNILERFSAQQFPDLHSELNLSSLELGDSALYFCASSAGTVLRETQYFGPGTRLLVL.

This clonotype has a count of ten or more. V and J are TRBV5-1 and TRBJ1-2; weak D call: TRBD1 (5 bases). V shed 1 base and J shed 8 bases, with 12 bases lying between them. Germline CDR1 is SGHRS and CDR2 is YFSETQ. This CDR3 spans 13 amino acids. This CDR3 reads CASSLFGGKGYTF. The CDR3, as DNA: TGCGCCAGCAGCTTGTTCGGGGGGAAAGGCTACACCTTC.

This clonotype came up a few times. The CDR3 is CASSLGTSRNQVRSYNEQFF. The CDR3, as DNA: TGCGCCAGCAGCCTAGGGACTAGTCGTAACCAGGTACGCTCTTACAATGAGCAGTTCTTC. The rearrangement links TRBV4-1 to TRBJ2-1; 8 nucleotides match TRBD2. The CDR3 covers 20 residues. V shed 4 bases, J shed 4 bases, and the junction held 21 bases outside the gene matches. Germline lookup yields CDR1 MGHRA and CDR2 YSYEKL.

Many counts were recorded for this clonotype. The chain links TRBV5-1 to TRBJ1-3, with a possible D match to TRBD1 (5 bases). The CDR3 runs 15 residues. Germline V CDR1 and CDR2: SGHRS, YFSETQ. V lost 0 bases and J 4 bases, leaving 11 bases between the germline ends. CDR3 nucleotide sequence: TGCGCCAGCAGCTTGGGACAGTTGCTCGGAAACACCATATATTTT. Its translation: CASSLGQLLGNTIYF.

This clonotype was observed many times. The gene calls are TRBV2 and TRBJ2-1; 8 nucleotides match TRBD2. CDR1 is SNHLY, CDR2 FYNNEI, per germline. Trimming removed 8 bases from V and 7 bases from J; junction bases left unmatched: 13. The CDR3 runs 15 residues. CDR3 bases: TGTGCCAGCGTCGGCGGGGGGCGAATAAGAAATGAGCAGTTCTTC. The encoded protein is CASVGGGRIRNEQFF.

This chain connects TRBV7-2 to TRBJ2-3, with unresolved D. Trimming stripped 5 bases from V and 8 bases from J, with 11 bases between. This CDR3 has 12 residues. CDR1 and CDR2 from the germline V gene are SGHTA and FQGNSA. The chain's CDR3 is CASSPVWGTQYF. CDR3 coding DNA: TGTGCCAGCAGCCCCGTGTGGGGTACGCAGTATTTT.

This clonotype came up many times. The chain uses TRBV20-1 and TRBJ1-1; unclear D gene. Germline V gives CDR1 DFQATT, CDR2 SNEGSKA (reference sequence). This CDR3 contains 13 residues. Trimming cost V 0 bases and J 0 bases, with 5 bases left between them. The CDR3 here is CSARETVNTEAFF. The CDR3 DNA reads TGCAGTGCTAGAGAAACAGTGAACACTGAAGCTTTCTTT.

This clonotype was observed a handful of times. The genes are TRBV7-9 and TRBJ1-1; D is undetermined. The CDR3 contains 14 residues. V dropped 1 base and J dropped 4 bases, with 10 bases sitting between them. Germline CDR1 and CDR2: SEHNR and FQNEAQ (reference sequence). The CDR3 coding sequence is TGTGCCAGCAGCTTAGGGTCTCTTGGCACTGAAGCTTTCTTT. Protein product: CASSLGSLGTEAFF.

Ten or more counts support this clonotype. One end of the junction does not line up with germline, which may come from a read error. This chain connects TRBV7-7 to TRBJ2-5, with D perhaps given as TRBD1 or TRBD2 (6 bases each). The germline gives CDR1 SSHAT, CDR2 FNYEAQ (reference sequence). The length of the CDR3 is 15 residues. For the CDR3, the DNA is TGTGCTAGCAGCTTATCCGTAGGGGGGCGAGAGACCCAGTACTTC. Its translation: CASSLSVGGRETQYF.